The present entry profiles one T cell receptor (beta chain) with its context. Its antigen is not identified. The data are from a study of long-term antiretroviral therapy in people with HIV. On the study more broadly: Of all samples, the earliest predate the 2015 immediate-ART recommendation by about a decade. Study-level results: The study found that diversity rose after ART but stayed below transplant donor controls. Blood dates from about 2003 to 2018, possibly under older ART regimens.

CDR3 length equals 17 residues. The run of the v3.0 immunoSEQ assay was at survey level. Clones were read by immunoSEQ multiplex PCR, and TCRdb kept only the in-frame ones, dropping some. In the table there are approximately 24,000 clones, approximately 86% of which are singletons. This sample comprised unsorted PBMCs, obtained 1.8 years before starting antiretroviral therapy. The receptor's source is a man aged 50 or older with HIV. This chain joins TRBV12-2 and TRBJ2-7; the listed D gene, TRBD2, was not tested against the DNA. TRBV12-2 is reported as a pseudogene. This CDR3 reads CASRLDDRGRVSYEQYF. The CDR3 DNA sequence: TGTGCAAGTCGCTTAGACGATAGAGGCAGAGTCTCCTACGAGCAGTACTTC.